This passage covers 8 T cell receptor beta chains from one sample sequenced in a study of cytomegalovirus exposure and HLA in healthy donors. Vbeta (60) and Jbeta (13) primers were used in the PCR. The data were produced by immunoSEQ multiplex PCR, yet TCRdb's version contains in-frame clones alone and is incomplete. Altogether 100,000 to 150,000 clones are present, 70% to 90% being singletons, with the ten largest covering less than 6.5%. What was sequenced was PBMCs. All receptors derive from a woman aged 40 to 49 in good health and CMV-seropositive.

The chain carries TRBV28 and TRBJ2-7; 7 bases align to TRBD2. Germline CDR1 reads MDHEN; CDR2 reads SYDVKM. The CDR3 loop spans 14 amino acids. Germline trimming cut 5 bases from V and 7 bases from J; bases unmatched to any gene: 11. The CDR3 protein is CASSPQAGVGEQYF. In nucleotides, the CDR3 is TGTGCCAGCAGTCCTCAGGCGGGAGTAGGGGAGCAGTACTTC.

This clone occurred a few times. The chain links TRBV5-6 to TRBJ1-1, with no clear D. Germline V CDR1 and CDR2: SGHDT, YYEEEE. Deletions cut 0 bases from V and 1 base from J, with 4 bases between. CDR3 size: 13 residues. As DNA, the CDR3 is TGTGCCAGCAGCTTGGGTAGGAACACTGAAGCTTTCTTT. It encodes CASSLGRNTEAFF.

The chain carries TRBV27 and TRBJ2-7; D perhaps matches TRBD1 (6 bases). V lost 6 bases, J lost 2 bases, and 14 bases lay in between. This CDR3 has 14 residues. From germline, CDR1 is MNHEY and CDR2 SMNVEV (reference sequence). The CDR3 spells CASSLQGTTYEQYF. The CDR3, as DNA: TGTGCCAGCAGCCTACAGGGAACAACCTACGAGCAGTACTTC.

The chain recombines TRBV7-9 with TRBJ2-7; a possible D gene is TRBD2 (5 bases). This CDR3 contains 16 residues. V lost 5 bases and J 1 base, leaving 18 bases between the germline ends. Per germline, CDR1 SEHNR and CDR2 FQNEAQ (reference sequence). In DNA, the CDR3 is TGTGCCAGCAGCCCCTTAGCTGCGGGCTTGTCCTACGAGCAGTACTTC. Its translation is CASSPLAAGLSYEQYF.

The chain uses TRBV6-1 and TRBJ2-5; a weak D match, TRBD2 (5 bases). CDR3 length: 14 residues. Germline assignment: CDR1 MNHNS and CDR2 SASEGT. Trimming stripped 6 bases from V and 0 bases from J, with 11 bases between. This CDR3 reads CASSYLGDQETQYF. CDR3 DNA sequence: TGTGCCAGCAGCTATTTGGGAGACCAAGAGACCCAGTACTTC.

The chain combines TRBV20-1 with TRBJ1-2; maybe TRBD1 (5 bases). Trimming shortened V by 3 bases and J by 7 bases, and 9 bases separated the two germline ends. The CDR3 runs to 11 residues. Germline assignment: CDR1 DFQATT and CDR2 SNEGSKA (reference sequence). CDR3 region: CSASPGSGYTF. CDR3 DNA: TGCAGTGCTAGCCCAGGGTCTGGCTACACCTTC.

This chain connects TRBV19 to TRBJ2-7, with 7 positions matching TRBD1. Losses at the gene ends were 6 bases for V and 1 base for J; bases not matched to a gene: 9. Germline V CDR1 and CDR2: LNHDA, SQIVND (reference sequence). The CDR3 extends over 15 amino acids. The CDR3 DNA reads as TGTGCCAGTAGCCCAGTGGGGGACAGTTCCTACGAGCAGTACTTC. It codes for CASSPVGDSSYEQYF.

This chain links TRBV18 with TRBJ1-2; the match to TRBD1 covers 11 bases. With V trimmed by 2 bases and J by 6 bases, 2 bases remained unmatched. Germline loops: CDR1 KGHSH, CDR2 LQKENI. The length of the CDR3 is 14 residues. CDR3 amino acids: CASSPSGQGDGYTF. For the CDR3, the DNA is TGTGCCAGCTCACCATCGGGACAGGGGGATGGCTACACCTTC.